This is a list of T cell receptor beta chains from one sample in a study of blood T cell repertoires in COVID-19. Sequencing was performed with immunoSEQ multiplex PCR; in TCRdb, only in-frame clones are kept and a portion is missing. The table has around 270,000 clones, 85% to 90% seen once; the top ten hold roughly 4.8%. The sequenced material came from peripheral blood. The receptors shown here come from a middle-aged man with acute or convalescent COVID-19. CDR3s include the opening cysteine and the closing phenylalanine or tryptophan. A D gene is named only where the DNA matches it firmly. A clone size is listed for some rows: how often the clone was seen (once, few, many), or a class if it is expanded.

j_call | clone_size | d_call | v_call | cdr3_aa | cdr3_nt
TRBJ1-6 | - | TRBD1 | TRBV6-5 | CASSYSTGGYNSPLHF | TGTGCCAGCAGTTACTCGACAGGGGGCTATAATTCACCCCTCCACTTT
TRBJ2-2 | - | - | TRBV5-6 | CASSLVLNTGELFF | TGTGCCAGCAGCTTGGTACTGAACACCGGGGAGCTGTTTTTT
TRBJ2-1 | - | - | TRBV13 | CASSPQGHPTYNEQFF | TGTGCCAGCAGCCCACAGGGACACCCTACCTACAATGAGCAGTTCTTC
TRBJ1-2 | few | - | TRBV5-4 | CASSPRQLYGYTF | TGTGCCAGCAGCCCCCGACAGCTCTATGGCTACACCTTC
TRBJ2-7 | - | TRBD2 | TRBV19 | CASCGGHGLEQYF | TGTGCCAGTTGCGGGGGGCACGGGCTGGAGCAGTACTTC
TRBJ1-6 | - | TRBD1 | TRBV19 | CASSTGQGRTPLHF | TGTGCCAGTAGTACAGGACAGGGGAGGACACCCCTCCACTTT
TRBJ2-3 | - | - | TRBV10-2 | CASSDDRSRDTQYF | TGCGCCAGCAGTGATGACAGGTCGAGAGATACGCAGTATTTT
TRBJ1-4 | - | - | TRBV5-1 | CASSLQTGTNEKLFF | TGCGCCAGCAGTCTGCAGACAGGCACTAATGAAAAACTGTTTTTT
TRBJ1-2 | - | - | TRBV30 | CAWSPSEYYGYTF | TGTGCCTGGAGTCCCTCTGAGTACTATGGCTACACCTTC
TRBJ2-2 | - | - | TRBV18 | CASSPARGTGELFF | TGTGCCAGCTCACCAGCAAGGGGCACCGGGGAGCTGTTTTTT
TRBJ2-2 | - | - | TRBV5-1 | CASSLGGSNTGELFF | TGCGCCAGCAGCTTGGGTGGCTCCAACACCGGGGAGCTGTTTTTT
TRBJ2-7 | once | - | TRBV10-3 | CAISEERTYEQYF | TGTGCCATCAGTGAGGAGCGGACCTACGAGCAGTACTTC
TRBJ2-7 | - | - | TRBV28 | CASSFIGLRYEQYF | TGTGCCAGCAGTTTTATCGGACTCCGGTACGAGCAGTACTTC
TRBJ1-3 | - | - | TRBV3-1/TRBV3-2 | CASSQGTVSGNTIYF | TGTGCCAGCAGTCAAGGCACTGTCTCTGGAAACACCATATATTTT